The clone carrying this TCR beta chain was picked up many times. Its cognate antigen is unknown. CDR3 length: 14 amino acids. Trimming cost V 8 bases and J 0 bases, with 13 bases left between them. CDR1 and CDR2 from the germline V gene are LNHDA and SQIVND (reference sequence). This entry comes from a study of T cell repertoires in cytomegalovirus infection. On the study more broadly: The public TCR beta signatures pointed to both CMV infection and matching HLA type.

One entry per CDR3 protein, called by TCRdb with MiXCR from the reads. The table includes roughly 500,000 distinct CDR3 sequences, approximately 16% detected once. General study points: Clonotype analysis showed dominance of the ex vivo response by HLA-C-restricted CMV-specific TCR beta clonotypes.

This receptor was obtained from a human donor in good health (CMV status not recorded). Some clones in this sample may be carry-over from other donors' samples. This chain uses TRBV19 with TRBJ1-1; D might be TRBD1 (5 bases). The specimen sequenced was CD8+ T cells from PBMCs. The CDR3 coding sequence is TGTGCCAGTTGCCCTAAGGGGCTGAACACTGAAGCTTTCTTT. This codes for CASCPKGLNTEAFF. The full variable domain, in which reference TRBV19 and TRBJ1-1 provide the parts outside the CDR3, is DGGITQSPKYLFRKEGQNVTLSCEQNLNHDAMYWYRQDPGQGLRLIYYSQIVNDFQKGDIAEGYSVSREKKESFPLTVTSAQKNPTAFYLCASCPKGLNTEAFFGQGTRLTVV.